Listed here is a single T cell receptor beta chain. Which antigen it targets is not known. No clone much larger than this one lies a single base away; base qualities are absent. The sample comes from a study of long-term antiretroviral therapy in people with HIV (dated by TCRdb to 2022 to 2024). Context from the whole study: The earliest samples were collected approximately a decade before the 2015 WHO recommendation for immediate ART, a period when ART was typically delayed until CD4 counts fell. A retrospective serial study tested whether ART initiation and durable HIV suppression were associated with changes in peripheral blood TRB repertoire composition and diversity. The cohort contributed about 180 cryopreserved PBMC samples from a few dozen adults with confirmed HIV infection, collected serially over a mean of about 6 years (range 1-12). Among the approximately 30 participants with HIV, around ten were female. No cross-contamination during QIAcube processing turned up in test extractions that ran a monoclonal T-cell line alongside 30 to 40 polyclonal samples.

Here is what the overall study found, with its caveats: Expanded TRB clones identified before ART initiation dominated the repertoire at all time points, although this dominance fluctuated and declined in many PLHIV after ART. HIV repertoires had narrower CDR3 length ranges than controls, and the network structure suggested an antigen-experienced repertoire that shifted only slightly toward naive after ART. Since PBMC availability was limited, sequencing covered only the TCR beta chain, with no alpha chain pairing. Inferences about post-ART repertoire changes were limited because no data were available on ART adherence, viral resistance or therapy changes. Starting ART was linked to a significant rise in TRB diversity, yet even with long-term ART the diversity remained significantly lower than in transplant donor controls. Unsorted PBMC were profiled instead of sorted CD4+ and CD8+ T cells because pre-ART samples had limited cell numbers. The samples span the years 2004 to 2017, and the ART regimens used at that time may not be as effective as current regimens.

Sequencing of the TRB variable region was done with the immunoSEQ hsTCRB v3.0 assay at survey level resolution. A depth of roughly 40,000-55,000 T-cell genomes per sample was targeted for TRB sequencing. TRB libraries were pooled and sequenced on an Illumina MiSeq using a v3 150-cycle kit. In the authors' own workflow: Repertoire analysis ran in R within a reproducible Nextflow workflow covering QC, data transformation and analysis. LymphoSeq2, an R package for exploring AIRR-Seq data, was used to implement the custom analyses. A handful of samples yielding fewer than 5000 total TRB sequences were excluded, leaving about 190 analyzed HIV repertoires. Among the roughly 180 retained HIV repertoires, under 65 were collected before ART initiation and roughly 130 after ART initiation. Repertoires were downsampled to 5000 TRB nucleotide sequences, with summary statistics averaged over 100 downsampling iterations. TRB sequences were retained for analysis only if CDR3 regions of at least seven amino acids were present. Diversity was measured with a Shannon entropy-derived clonality score and the Gini coefficient. In repertoire networks, the top 5000 CDR3 amino acid sequences were linked whenever an edit distance of one separated two sequences. For TRB CDR3 amino acid sequences, GLIPH2 was used to predict antigen specificity groups and MHC restriction. Known CMV, EBV, HIV or tissue antigen associations were flagged by matching CDR3 amino acid sequences against VDJdb and McPAS-TCR. Pre-ART, post-ART and control groups were compared with Wilcoxon signed-rank tests and Holm-Bonferroni correction. As stored in TCRdb, this immuneACCESS dataset retains in-frame rearrangements with V and J assigned. A fraction of the clones does not appear; measured against another copy, unresolved V genes explain less than half of the discrepancy, and the remainder lacks a known reason. That table is the source of V, J and clone size, and D and trimming were worked out from the DNA. The table for this sample lists about 22,000 clones; roughly 88% of them were counted only once. The top ten clones comprise 6.4% of the sample.

The germline V and J ends show losses of 4 bases and 9 bases respectively, and no gene match explains 8 bases of the junction. The germline V gene gives CDR1 as SGHVS and CDR2 as FQNEAQ. The CDR3 numbers 16 residues from cysteine through phenylalanine. The only DNA kept is the CDR3, 48 bases in frame from the first base. Inclusion was restricted to participants for whom at least one PBMC sample before ART initiation and at least two post-ART samples were available. Treatment was received in the United States of America by all participants with HIV. Cryopreserved samples of 1-10 million PBMC were thawed and washed before DNA extraction. At the time of the earliest PBMC sample, participants with HIV were aged between roughly 20 and 54 years. PBMC samples from each participant spanned 1-4 timepoints before ART initiation and 2-8 timepoints after ART initiation, with a median of 7 samples. Serial HIV viral load, CD4+ T-cell count, ART history and demographic data were obtained for every participant. Genomic DNA was extracted from unsorted PBMC with a Qiagen kit on a QIAcube, with processing performed in batches of 12 samples.

The receptor comes from a man aged 55 to 69 with HIV. This specimen consisted of unsorted PBMCs, obtained 0.6 years after starting antiretroviral therapy. Rearrangement joined TRBV7-8 to TRBJ2-1; 14 central nucleotides agree with TRBD2. For the CDR3, the sequence is CASSSMTSGGAGEQFF. The nucleotide sequence is given as TGTGCCAGCAGCTCCATGACTAGCGGGGGGGCCGGTGAGCAGTTCTTC.